This entry describes one TCR beta chain. Antigen unknown. V was pared by 5 bases and J by 0 bases, with 7 bases of the junction left unmatched. Germline V gives CDR1 SGHRS, CDR2 YFSETQ. The CDR3 extends over 16 amino acids. The source of the sample is a study of cytomegalovirus exposure and HLA in healthy donors. Findings and caveats of the study: Later analysis placed DRB1 highest and HLA-C lowest in TCR association rates, which differed by HLA locus.

60 Vbeta and 13 Jbeta primers were used in PCR. The method was immunoSEQ multiplex PCR; TCRdb's version includes in-frame clones alone and lacks a portion of them. There are 120,000 to 150,000 clones in the sample; around 85% occur only once, and roughly 10% lies in the top ten. Material for sequencing was PBMCs. The sequence was obtained from a woman aged 45-59 years in good health and CMV-seropositive. V and J are TRBV5-1 and TRBJ1-1; 10 bases map to TRBD1. The CDR3 bases are TGCGCCAGCAGAGTAGGGGGACAGGGGATGAACACTGAAGCTTTCTTT. Amino acids: CASRVGGQGMNTEAFF.